This T cell receptor beta chain is drawn from a study of T cell clones after liver transplantation. TCRdb keeps only in-frame clones here, not all; method: immunoSEQ multiplex PCR. Of around 71,000 clones in the sample, roughly 80% were seen once. The sample in question was CD4+ T cells from blood, obtained 12 months after liver transplant. The clonotype comes from a human patient who received a liver transplant. The graft donor may have contributed some T cells.

The CDR3, as DNA: TGTGCCAGCAGCTTGGGGACAGGGGTGGACAATCAGCCCCAGCATTTT. Translation: CASSLGTGVDNQPQHF. The chain couples TRBV5-4 to TRBJ1-5, with 9 bases that match TRBD1. There are 16 residues in the CDR3. V lost 0 bases to trimming and J lost 3 bases; unmatched junction nucleotides: 4. CDR1 and CDR2 from the germline V gene are SGHNT and YYREEE (reference sequence).